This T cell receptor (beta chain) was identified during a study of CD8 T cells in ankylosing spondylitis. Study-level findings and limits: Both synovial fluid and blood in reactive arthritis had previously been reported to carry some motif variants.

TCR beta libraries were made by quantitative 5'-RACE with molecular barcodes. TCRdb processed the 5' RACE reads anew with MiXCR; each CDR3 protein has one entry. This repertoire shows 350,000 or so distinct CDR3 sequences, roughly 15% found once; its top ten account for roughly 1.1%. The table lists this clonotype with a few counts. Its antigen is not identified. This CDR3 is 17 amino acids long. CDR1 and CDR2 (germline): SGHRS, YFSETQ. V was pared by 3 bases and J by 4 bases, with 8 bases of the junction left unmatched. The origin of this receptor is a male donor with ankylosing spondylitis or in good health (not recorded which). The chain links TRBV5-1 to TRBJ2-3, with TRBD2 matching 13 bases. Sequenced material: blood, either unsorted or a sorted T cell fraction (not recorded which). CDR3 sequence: CASSSLTSGRAPDTQYF. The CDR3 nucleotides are TGCGCCAGCAGCTCCCTAACTAGCGGGAGGGCCCCAGATACGCAGTATTTT.